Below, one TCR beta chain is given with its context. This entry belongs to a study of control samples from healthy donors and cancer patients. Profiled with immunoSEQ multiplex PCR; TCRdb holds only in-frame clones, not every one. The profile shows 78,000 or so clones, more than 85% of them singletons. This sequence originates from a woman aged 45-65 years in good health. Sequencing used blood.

The CDR3: CASSVSEGPGGYTF. Here the CDR3 DNA reads TGTGCCAGCAGCGTTAGTGAAGGGCCAGGGGGTTACACCTTC. V usage is TRBV2 and J usage is TRBJ1-2; 7 positions agree with TRBD1. The CDR3 consists of 14 residues. The germline V gene has CDR1 SNHLY and CDR2 FYNNEI. V dropped 6 bases and J dropped 11; count of bases not matched to a gene: 15.